The 5 T cell receptor beta chains below all came from one sample that was sequenced in a study of OX40 agonist ivuxolimab in advanced cancers. TCRdb's table, derived via immunoSEQ multiplex PCR, lists solely in-frame clones and lacks some. The sample holds 100,000 to 150,000 clones, less than 95% seen once. The sample here was CD4+ or CD8+ T cells sorted from blood, taken in a trial of the OX40 agonist ivuxolimab. The origin of the receptors is an adult with an advanced solid tumor such as melanoma, head and neck, liver or kidney cancer.

This clone was seen only once. This chain uses TRBV21-1 with TRBJ1-5; the D call in the table, TRBD1, was not verified against the DNA. TRBV21-1 represents a pseudogene. CDR3 length: 17 amino acids. The CDR3 is CASSNGTGGKCNQPQHF. DNA of the CDR3: TGTGCCAGCAGCAACGGGACAGGGGGCAAGTGCAATCAGCCCCAGCATTTT.

This chain links TRBV6-5 with TRBJ1-5; D might be TRBD1 (5 bases). Per germline, CDR1 MNHEY and CDR2 SVGAGI. V lost 7 bases to trimming and J lost 5 bases, with 15 bases between them. The CDR3 is 14 amino acids. CDR3 DNA sequence: TGTGCCAGCACTGTAGAGAGGGGACATCAGCCCCAGCATTTT. Residues: CASTVERGHQPQHF.

The rearrangement joins TRBV28 to TRBJ2-2, with unresolved D. The CDR3 loop spans 12 amino acids. Looked up from germline, CDR1 is MDHEN and CDR2 is SYDVKM. Trimming removed 7 bases from V and 6 bases from J, with 9 bases in between. CDR3 nucleotide sequence: TGTGCCAGCACCGGAGAATCCGGGGAGCTGTTTTTT. Translated: CASTGESGELFF. The full variable domain, its missing parts supplied by reference TRBV28 and TRBJ2-2, is DVKVTQSSRYLVKRTGEKVFLECVQDMDHENMFWYRQDPGLGLRLIYFSYDVKMKEKGDIPEGYSVSREKKERFSLILESASTNQTSMYLCASTGESGELFFGEGSRLTVL.

CDR3 sequence reads: CASSVGDSSAYEQYF. CDR3 DNA: TGTGCCAGCAGCGTAGGGGACTCCTCAGCCTACGAGCAGTACTTC. V gene TRBV9 combines with J gene TRBJ2-7; perhaps TRBD2 as D (6 bases). Germline-derived CDR1 and CDR2 are SGDLS and YYNGEE. This CDR3 is built from 15 residues. Trimming removed 0 bases from V and 2 bases from J, with 12 bases in between.

J is TRBJ2-7 and V is TRBV30, with TRBD1 as a possible D gene (5 bases). In germline, CDR1 is GTSNPN, CDR2 SVGIG (reference sequence). Trimming pared 3 bases from V and 2 bases from J, leaving 17 bases between. The CDR3 contains 15 residues. CDR3 region: CAWSPPWGGTYEQYF. Written as DNA, the CDR3 is TGTGCCTGGAGCCCCCCCTGGGGCGGAACCTACGAGCAGTACTTC.